This T cell receptor (beta chain) is drawn from a study of blood T cell repertoires in COVID-19. Study background: From the United States, Italy and Spain came samples of acute and convalescent COVID-19. In each case, the material was cDNA or gDNA derived from T cells, B-cell-depleted T cells, or PBMCs.

This clone appeared once. As processed by the authors: Amplifying reference gene primers gave estimates of nucleated cell counts. Profiled with immunoSEQ multiplex PCR; TCRdb holds only in-frame clones, not every one. V, J and clone size reflect that table, while D and trimming were determined from the DNA. The profile covers about 150,000 clones, with around four fifths appearing a single time and roughly 2% taken by the ten largest. V lost 6 bases to trimming and J lost 7 bases, with 15 bases between them. The CDR3 contains 13 residues. Germline V gene sequence: CDR1 SGHTA, CDR2 FQGNSA. The chain has TRBV7-2 and TRBJ1-2; tentative D call: TRBD1 (6 bases). Material for sequencing was peripheral blood. The receptor comes from an older man with acute or convalescent COVID-19. In nucleotides, the CDR3 is TGTGCCAGCAGTCCTACCACAGGGTCTGGCTACACCTTC. Amino acids: CASSPTTGSGYTF.